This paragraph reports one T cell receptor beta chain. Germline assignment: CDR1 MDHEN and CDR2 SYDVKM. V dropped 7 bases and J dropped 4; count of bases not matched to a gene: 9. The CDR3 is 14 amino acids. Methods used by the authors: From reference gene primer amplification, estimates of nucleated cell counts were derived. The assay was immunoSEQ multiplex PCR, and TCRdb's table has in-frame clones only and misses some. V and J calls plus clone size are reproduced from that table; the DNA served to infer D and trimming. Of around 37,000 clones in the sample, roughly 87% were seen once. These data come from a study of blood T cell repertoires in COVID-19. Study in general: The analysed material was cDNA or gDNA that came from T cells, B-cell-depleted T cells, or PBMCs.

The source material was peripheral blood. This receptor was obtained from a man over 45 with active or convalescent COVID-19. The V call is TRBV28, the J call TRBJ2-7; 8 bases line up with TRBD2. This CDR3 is CASTPGGAWYEQYF. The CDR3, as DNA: TGTGCCAGCACCCCGGGAGGGGCTTGGTACGAGCAGTACTTC.